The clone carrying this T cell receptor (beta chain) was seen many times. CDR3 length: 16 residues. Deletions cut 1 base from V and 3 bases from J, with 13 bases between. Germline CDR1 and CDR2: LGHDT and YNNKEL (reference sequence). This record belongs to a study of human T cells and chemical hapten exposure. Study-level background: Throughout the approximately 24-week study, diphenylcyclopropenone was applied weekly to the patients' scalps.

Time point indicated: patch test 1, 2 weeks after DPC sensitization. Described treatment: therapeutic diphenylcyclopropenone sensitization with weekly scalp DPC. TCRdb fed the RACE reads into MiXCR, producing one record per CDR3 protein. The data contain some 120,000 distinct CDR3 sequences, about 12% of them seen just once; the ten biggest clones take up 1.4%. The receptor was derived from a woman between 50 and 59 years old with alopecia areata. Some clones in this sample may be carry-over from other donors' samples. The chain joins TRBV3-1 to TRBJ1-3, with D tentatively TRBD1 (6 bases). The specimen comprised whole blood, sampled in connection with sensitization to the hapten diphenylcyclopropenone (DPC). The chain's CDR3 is CASSQGPGVDGNTIYF. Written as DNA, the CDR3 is TGTGCCAGCAGCCAAGGACCAGGGGTCGATGGAAACACCATATATTTT.